This T cell receptor (beta chain) was observed in a study of cytomegalovirus exposure and HLA in healthy donors. The study's findings and limits: In vitro experiments confirmed that three CMV-associated chains were specific for CMV antigens. In an earlier analysis, about 90% or about 30%: the productive usage of most TCR beta V segments.

The germline CDR1 and CDR2 sequences are MRHNA and SNTAGT. V gave up 4 bases and J gave up 0 bases; unmatched junction bases: 2. The CDR3 length is 15 residues. A few counts support this clone. The target antigen is unknown. PCR employed 60 Vbeta and 13 Jbeta primers. Data came from immunoSEQ multiplex PCR; TCRdb stores just in-frame clones and leaves some out. The table shows about 170,000 clones, with 73% occurring only once. The specimen sequenced was PBMCs. This TCR derives from a woman between 18 and 30 years old in good health and CMV-seropositive. The rearrangement uses TRBV6-4 and TRBJ2-3; 9 bases align to TRBD2. The CDR3 loop reads CASSGTSASTDTQYF. The CDR3 DNA reads TGTGCCAGCAGTGGGACTAGCGCTAGCACAGATACGCAGTATTTT.